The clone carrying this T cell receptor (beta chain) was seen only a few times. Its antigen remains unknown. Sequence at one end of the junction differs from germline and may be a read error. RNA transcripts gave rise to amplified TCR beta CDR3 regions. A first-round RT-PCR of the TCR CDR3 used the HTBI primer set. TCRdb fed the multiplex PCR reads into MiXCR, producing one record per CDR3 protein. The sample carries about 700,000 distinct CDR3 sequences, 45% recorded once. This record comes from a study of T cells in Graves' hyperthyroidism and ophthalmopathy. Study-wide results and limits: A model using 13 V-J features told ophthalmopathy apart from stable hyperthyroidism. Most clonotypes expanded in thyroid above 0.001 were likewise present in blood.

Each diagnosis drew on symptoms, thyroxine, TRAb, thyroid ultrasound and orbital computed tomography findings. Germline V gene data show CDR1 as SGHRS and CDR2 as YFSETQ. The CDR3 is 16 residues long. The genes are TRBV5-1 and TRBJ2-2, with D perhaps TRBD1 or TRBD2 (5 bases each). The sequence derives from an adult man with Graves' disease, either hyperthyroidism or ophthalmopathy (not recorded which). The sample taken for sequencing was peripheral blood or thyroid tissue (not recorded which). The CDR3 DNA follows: TGTGCCAGCAGCTTCGGCTTGGGGGTCGGGTCCGGGGAGCTGTTTTTT. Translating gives CASSFGLGVGSGELFF.